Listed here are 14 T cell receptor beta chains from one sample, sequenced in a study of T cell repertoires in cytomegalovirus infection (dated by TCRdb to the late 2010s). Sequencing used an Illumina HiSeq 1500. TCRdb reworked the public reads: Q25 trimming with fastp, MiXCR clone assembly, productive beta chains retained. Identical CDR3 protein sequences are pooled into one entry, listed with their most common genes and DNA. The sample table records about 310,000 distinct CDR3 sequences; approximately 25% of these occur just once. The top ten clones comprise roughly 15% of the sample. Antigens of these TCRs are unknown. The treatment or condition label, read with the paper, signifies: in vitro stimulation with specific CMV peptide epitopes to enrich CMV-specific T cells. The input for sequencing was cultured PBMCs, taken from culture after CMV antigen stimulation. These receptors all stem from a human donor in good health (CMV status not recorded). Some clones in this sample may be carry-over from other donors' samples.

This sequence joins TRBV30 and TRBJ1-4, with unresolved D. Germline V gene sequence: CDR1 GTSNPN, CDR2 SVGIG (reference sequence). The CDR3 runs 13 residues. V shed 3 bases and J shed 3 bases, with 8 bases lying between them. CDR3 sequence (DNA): TGTGCCTGGAGGGGTTCGGCTAATGAAAAACTGTTTTTT. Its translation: CAWRGSANEKLFF.

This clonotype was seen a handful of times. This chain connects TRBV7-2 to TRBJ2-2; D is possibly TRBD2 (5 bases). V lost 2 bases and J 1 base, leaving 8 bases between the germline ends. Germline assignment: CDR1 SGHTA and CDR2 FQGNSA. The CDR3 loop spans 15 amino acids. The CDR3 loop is CASSLSGKNTGELFF. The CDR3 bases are TGTGCCAGCAGCTTAAGCGGCAAGAACACCGGGGAGCTGTTTTTT.

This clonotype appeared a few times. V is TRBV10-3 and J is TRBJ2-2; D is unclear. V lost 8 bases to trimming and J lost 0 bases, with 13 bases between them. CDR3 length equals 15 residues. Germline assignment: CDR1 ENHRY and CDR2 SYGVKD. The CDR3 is CAIYPLLANTGELFF. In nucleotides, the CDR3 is TGTGCCATCTACCCTTTGTTGGCGAACACCGGGGAGCTGTTTTTT.

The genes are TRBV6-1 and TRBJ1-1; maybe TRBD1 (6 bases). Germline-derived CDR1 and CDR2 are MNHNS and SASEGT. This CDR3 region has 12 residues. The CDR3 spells CAGRGTNTEAFF. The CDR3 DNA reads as TGTGCTGGGAGGGGGACAAACACTGAAGCTTTCTTT.

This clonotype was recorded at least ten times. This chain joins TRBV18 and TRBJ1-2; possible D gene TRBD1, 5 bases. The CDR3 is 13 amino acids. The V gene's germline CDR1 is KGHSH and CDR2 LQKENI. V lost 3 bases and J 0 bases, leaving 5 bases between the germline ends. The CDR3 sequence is CASSPGPNYGYTF. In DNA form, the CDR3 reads TGTGCCAGCTCACCGGGACCTAACTATGGCTACACCTTC.

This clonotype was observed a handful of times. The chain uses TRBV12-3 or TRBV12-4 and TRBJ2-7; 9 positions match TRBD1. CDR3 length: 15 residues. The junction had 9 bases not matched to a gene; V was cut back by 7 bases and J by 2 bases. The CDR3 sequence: CASTPGGQGTYEQYF. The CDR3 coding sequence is TGTGCCAGCACCCCTGGGGGACAGGGAACCTACGAGCAGTACTTC.

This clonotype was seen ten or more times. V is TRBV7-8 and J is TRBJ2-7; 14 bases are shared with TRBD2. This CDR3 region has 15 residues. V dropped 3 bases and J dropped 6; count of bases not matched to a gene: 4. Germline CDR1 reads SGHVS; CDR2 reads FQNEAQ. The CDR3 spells CASSFGLAGGGEQYV. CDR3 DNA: TGTGCCAGCAGCTTCGGACTAGCGGGAGGAGGCGAGCAGTACGTC.

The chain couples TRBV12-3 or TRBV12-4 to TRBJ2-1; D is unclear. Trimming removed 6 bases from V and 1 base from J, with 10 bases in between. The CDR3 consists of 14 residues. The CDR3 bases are TGTGCCAGCAGAGTAGCTAAATCCTACAATGAGCAGTTCTTC. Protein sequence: CASRVAKSYNEQFF.

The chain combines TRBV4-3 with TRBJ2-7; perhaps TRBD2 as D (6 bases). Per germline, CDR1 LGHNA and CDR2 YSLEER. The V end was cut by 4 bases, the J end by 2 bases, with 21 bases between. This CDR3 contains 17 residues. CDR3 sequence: CASSLGRNGSSPYEQYV. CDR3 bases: TGCGCCAGCAGCCTGGGCCGCAACGGGAGTTCACCCTACGAGCAGTACGTC.

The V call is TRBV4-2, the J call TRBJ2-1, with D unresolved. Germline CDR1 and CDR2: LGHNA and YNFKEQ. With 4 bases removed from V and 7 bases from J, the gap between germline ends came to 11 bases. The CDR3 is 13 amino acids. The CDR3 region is CASSPSRRNEQFF. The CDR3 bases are TGTGCCAGCAGCCCAAGCAGACGAAATGAGCAGTTCTTC.

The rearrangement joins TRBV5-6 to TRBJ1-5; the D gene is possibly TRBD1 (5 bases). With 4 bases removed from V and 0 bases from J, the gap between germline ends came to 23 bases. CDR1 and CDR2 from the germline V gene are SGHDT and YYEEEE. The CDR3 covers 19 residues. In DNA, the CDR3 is TGTGCCAGCAGCCCCTGGGAGGGGTACAGGCCGAATAGCAATCAGCCCCAGCATTTT. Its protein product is CASSPWEGYRPNSNQPQHF. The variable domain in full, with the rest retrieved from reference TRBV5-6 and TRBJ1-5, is DAGVTQSPTHLIKTRGQQVTLRCSPKSGHDTVSWYQQALGQGPQFIFQYYEEEERQRGNFPDRFSGHQFPNYSSELNVNALLLGDSALYLCASSPWEGYRPNSNQPQHFGDGTRLSIL.

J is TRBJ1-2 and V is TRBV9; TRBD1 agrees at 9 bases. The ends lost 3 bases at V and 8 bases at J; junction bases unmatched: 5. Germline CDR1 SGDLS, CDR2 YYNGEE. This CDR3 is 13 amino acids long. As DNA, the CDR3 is TGTGCCAGCAGCGCCCGTGGACAGGGGGGCTACACCTTC. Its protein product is CASSARGQGGYTF. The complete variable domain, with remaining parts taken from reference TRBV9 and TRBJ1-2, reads DSGVTQTPKHLITATGQRVTLRCSPRSGDLSVYWYQQSLDQGLQFLIQYYNGEERAKGNILERFSAQQFPDLHSELNLSSLELGDSALYFCASSARGQGGYTFGSGTRLTVV.

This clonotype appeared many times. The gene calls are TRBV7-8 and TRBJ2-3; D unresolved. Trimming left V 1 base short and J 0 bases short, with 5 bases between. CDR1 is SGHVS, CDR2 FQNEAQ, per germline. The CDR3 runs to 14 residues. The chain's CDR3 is CASSLEVSTDTQYF. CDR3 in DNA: TGTGCCAGCAGCTTAGAAGTGAGCACAGATACGCAGTATTTT.

This chain's CDR3 is CASSLAGGPTEQYV. CDR3 DNA sequence: TGTGCCAGCAGCTTAGCCGGAGGGCCGACCGAGCAGTACGTC. The chain couples TRBV7-6 to TRBJ2-7, with D possibly TRBD2 on 6 matching bases. The CDR3 is 14 amino acids. The germline V gene encodes CDR1 SGHVS and CDR2 FNYEAQ. The V end lost 0 bases, the J end lost 6 bases, and 12 bases lay between the germline ends.